This TCR beta chain emerged from a study of blood T cells in healthy people across ages. CDR3 size: 13 residues. V lost 5 bases and J lost 3, with 10 bases in between. Per the germline V gene, CDR1 is LGHDT and CDR2 is YNNKEL (reference sequence). Sample-barcoded 5' priming and a J-beta primer mix drove a second PCR of about 7 to 12 cycles. TCRdb called the 5' RACE reads again in MiXCR, with one record for every CDR3 protein. The table has almost 1 million distinct CDR3 sequences, 51% seen once. This receptor was taken from a woman between 55 and 75 years old in good health. Sequencing input: blood. The chain has TRBV3-1 and TRBJ2-5; the D gene could be TRBD1 or TRBD2 (5 bases each). The CDR3 sequence: CASSGDGEETQYF. CDR3 nucleotides: TGTGCCAGCAGCGGGGACGGAGAAGAGACCCAGTACTTC.